This T cell receptor (beta chain) originates from a study of blood T cell repertoires in COVID-19. Across the whole study: Samples of COVID-19 (acute and convalescent) were obtained from the United States, Italy and Spain.

In germline, CDR1 is SGHNT, CDR2 YENEEA. The CDR3 sequence is 17 residues long. V shed 5 bases, J shed 5 bases, and the junction held 16 bases outside the gene matches. This clone was seen a handful of times. Sequencing used immunoSEQ multiplex PCR; TCRdb keeps in-frame clones, though not all of them. The sample includes some 110,000 clones, 82% of them seen just once. The gene calls are TRBV11-3 and TRBJ1-1; 8 bases are shared with TRBD1. The clonotype comes from a man aged 55 to 69 with acute or convalescent COVID-19. Sequencing was carried out using peripheral blood. The CDR3 DNA reads TGTGCCAGCAGCCCGCGGGCGCCTACAGGGGGGAGAACTGAAGCTTTCTTT. Translating gives CASSPRAPTGGRTEAFF.